The 15 T cell receptor beta chains listed next were all sequenced from one sample in a study of blood T cell repertoires in COVID-19. Generated by immunoSEQ multiplex PCR, the TCRdb table keeps only in-frame clones and is missing some. The sample yields around 400,000 clones, more than 80% seen once. What was sequenced was peripheral blood. All receptors derive from a man aged 40-49 years with acute or convalescent COVID-19.

The chain links TRBV5-1 to TRBJ1-6; possibly TRBD1 for D (5 bases). V lost 3 bases and J lost 9, with 19 bases in between. The germline gives CDR1 SGHRS, CDR2 YFSETQ. The CDR3 is 16 amino acids. The CDR3 DNA is TGCGCCAGCAGCTCCCAGGGTGGAATGGGAGGTTCACCCCTCCACTTT. Its protein is CASSSQGGMGGSPLHF.

The CDR3 protein is CASSFGSPYEQYF. The CDR3 nucleotides read TGTGCCAGCAGCTTCGGGAGCCCCTACGAGCAGTACTTC. J is TRBJ2-7 and V is TRBV7-9, with a tentative D call TRBD2 (6 bases). This CDR3 comprises 13 residues. Trimming stripped 3 bases from V and 2 bases from J, with 8 bases between. Germline CDR1 reads SEHNR; CDR2 reads FQNEAQ (reference sequence).

J is TRBJ1-2 and V is TRBV6-2 or TRBV6-3, with 9 bases lining up with TRBD1. Trimming took 2 bases from V and 6 from J; bases not matched to a gene: 7. Germline CDR1 reads MNHEY; CDR2 reads SVGEGT. This CDR3 contains 15 residues. The CDR3: CASSYLDRGGHGYTF. As DNA, the CDR3 is TGTGCCAGCAGTTACCTGGACAGGGGAGGCCATGGCTACACCTTC.

In this sample, this clone turned up once. The chain couples TRBV27 to TRBJ2-7; 7 bases are shared with TRBD2. Germline CDR1 and CDR2: MNHEY and SMNVEV (reference sequence). The CDR3 runs to 20 residues. Trimming cost V 2 bases and J 4 bases; bases outside gene matches: 23. CDR3 region: CASSLRRERARRPGGYEQYF. CDR3 in DNA: TGTGCCAGCAGTTTACGGCGGGAGCGCGCCCGACGGCCCGGAGGATACGAGCAGTACTTC.

At least ten counts were recorded for this clone. The same CDR3 is also encoded by other DNA sequences in this sample. The chain has TRBV5-1 and TRBJ2-3; D is undetermined. CDR3 length: 15 amino acids. Germline assignment: CDR1 SGHRS and CDR2 YFSETQ. V was trimmed by 0 bases and J by 1 base, leaving 9 bases between them. The CDR3 region has the DNA TGCGCCAGCAGCTTGGTTGCCAGCGGCACAGATACGCAGTATTTT. The encoded protein is CASSLVASGTDTQYF. The full variable domain, in which reference TRBV5-1 and TRBJ2-3 provide the parts outside the CDR3, is KAGVTQTPRYLIKTRGQQVTLSCSPISGHRSVSWYQQTPGQGLQFLFEYFSETQRNKGNFPGRFSGRQFSNSRSEMNVSTLELGDSALYLCASSLVASGTDTQYFGPGTRLTVL.

This chain connects TRBV21-1 to TRBJ2-4; no DNA check was done on the table's D call, TRBD2. TRBV21-1 is described as a pseudogene. The CDR3 totals 17 residues. DNA of the CDR3: TGTGCCAGCAGCAATCATTGTCGGGACTCAGCCAAAAACATTCAGTACTTC. Protein sequence: CASSNHCRDSAKNIQYF.

The chain couples TRBV4-1 to TRBJ1-5, with D possibly matching TRBD1 (5 bases). V was clipped by 4 bases and J by 2 bases, with 12 bases between them. The CDR3 loop spans 15 amino acids. CDR1 MGHRA and CDR2 YSYEKL come from the germline V gene. CDR3 DNA sequence: TGCGCCAGCAGCCTCAGGGCGGGAGGCAATCAGCCCCAGCATTTT. Translation gives CASSLRAGGNQPQHF.

The rearrangement uses TRBV27 and TRBJ1-1, with D tentatively TRBD1 (6 bases). CDR3 length: 13 residues. CDR1 and CDR2 (germline): MNHEY, SMNVEV (reference sequence). V was shortened by 8 bases and J by 7 bases, with 17 bases between the two germline ends. The CDR3 DNA follows: TGTGCCAGCGGCTATTATCAGGGGAGTGAAGCTTTCTTT. Translating gives CASGYYQGSEAFF.

The V call is TRBV10-1, the J call TRBJ2-2, with D perhaps TRBD2 (7 bases). The CDR3 loop spans 18 amino acids. Between the trimmed V and J ends, which lost 0 bases and 3 bases, there was a span of 17 bases. The germline V gene encodes CDR1 WNHNN and CDR2 SYGVQD (reference sequence). The CDR3: CASSESIGGERDTGELFF. For the CDR3, the DNA is TGCGCCAGCAGTGAGTCGATAGGGGGGGAACGGGACACCGGGGAGCTGTTTTTT.

The rearrangement uses TRBV30 and TRBJ1-1; the D gene is possibly TRBD1 (6 bases). The CDR3 is 14 residues long. V lost 4 bases and J 0 bases, leaving 12 bases between the germline ends. The V gene's germline CDR1 is GTSNPN and CDR2 SVGIG (reference sequence). CDR3 sequence (DNA): TGTGCCTGGACAGGGGCCCGCCTGAACACTGAAGCTTTCTTT. Translated: CAWTGARLNTEAFF.

This sequence joins TRBV6-5 and TRBJ2-1; 7 bases align to TRBD1. The J segment lost 2 bases and the V segment lost 0 bases, leaving 1 base of the junction unmatched. Germline CDR1 is MNHEY and CDR2 is SVGAGI. The CDR3 totals 15 residues. The CDR3 sequence is CASSYSTGAYNEQFF. CDR3 DNA sequence: TGTGCCAGCAGTTACTCTACAGGGGCCTACAATGAGCAGTTCTTC.

The CDR3 coding sequence is TGTGCCAGCAGCCAAGGTGGACAGAGTTCCTACGAGCAGTACTTC. Its protein product is CASSQGGQSSYEQYF. The rearrangement links TRBV3-1 (or the pseudogene TRBV3-2) to TRBJ2-7, with a tentative D call TRBD1 (6 bases). The CDR3 totals 15 residues. Germline V CDR1 and CDR2: LGHDT, YNNKEL (reference sequence). Trimming stripped 1 base from V and 1 base from J, with 11 bases between.

The genes are TRBV5-4 and TRBJ1-1, with D possibly being TRBD1 (5 bases). The V gene's germline CDR1 is SGHNT and CDR2 YYREEE (reference sequence). The CDR3 runs to 13 residues. V gave up 2 bases and J gave up 3 bases, with 8 bases separating them. The CDR3: CASSFGGDTEAFF. The CDR3 region has the DNA TGTGCCAGCAGCTTCGGGGGAGACACTGAAGCTTTCTTT.

This clone was found once. The V call is TRBV5-1, the J call TRBJ1-4, with D unclear. The CDR3 sequence is 14 residues long. Germline V gene lookup returns CDR1 SGHRS and CDR2 YFSETQ. Between the trimmed V and J ends, which lost 4 bases and 7 bases, there was a span of 14 bases. The CDR3 sequence: CASSHRAAGEKLFF. The CDR3 bases are TGCGCCAGCAGCCACCGGGCCGCGGGTGAAAAACTGTTTTTT. Looking up the rest from reference TRBV5-1 and TRBJ1-4 gives the full variable domain: KAGVTQTPRYLIKTRGQQVTLSCSPISGHRSVSWYQQTPGQGLQFLFEYFSETQRNKGNFPGRFSGRQFSNSRSEMNVSTLELGDSALYLCASSHRAAGEKLFFGSGTQLSVL.

This chain connects TRBV2 to TRBJ2-7; D gene ambiguous. This CDR3 has 13 amino acids. Trimming pared 10 bases from V and 0 bases from J, leaving 13 bases between. In germline, CDR1 is SNHLY, CDR2 FYNNEI. CDR3 sequence reads: CATTLPSSYEQYF. CDR3 coding DNA: TGTGCCACCACCCTGCCGAGCTCCTACGAGCAGTACTTC.